Below, one T cell receptor beta chain is given with its context. Its specificity is unknown. This entry is derived from a study of T cell therapy after organ transplantation. Time point noted: 20-29 weeks after completion of therapy. Some clones are missing from TCRdb's copy, which holds only in-frame ones; the method was immunoSEQ multiplex PCR. The table includes about 21,000 clones, around 84% detected once. The CDR3 has 19 amino acids. V was shortened by 0 bases and J by 5 bases, with 24 bases between the two germline ends. Germline V CDR1 and CDR2: SGHDT, YYEEEE. The sequence came from a human patient who had received a solid organ transplant and had CMV disease. Some of the T cells may derive from the graft donor. The sequences come from CD8+ T cells from blood, collected after autologous CMV-specific T cell therapy. J is TRBJ2-1 and V is TRBV5-6; D gene uncertain. The DNA of the CDR3 is TGTGCCAGCAGCTTGGGATACGGTCGGGTTTCGGTCTATAACAATGAGCAGTTCTTC. Translated: CASSLGYGRVSVYNNEQFF.